The 25 T cell receptor beta chains listed next were all sequenced from one sample in a study of Ad26.COV2.S vaccination and SARS-CoV-2 variants (dated by TCRdb to 2020 to 2023). Explained via the paper, the treatment or condition label denotes: 15 to 20 received Ad26.COV2.S at low or high dose, single or two shots; about 5 received placebo; per-sample allocation not given. Repertoires of vaccine and placebo recipients were sequenced from samples collected on day 63 after the first injection. Libraries were constructed by the immunoSEQ multiplex PCR assay. TCRdb limited this immuneACCESS table to in-frame rearrangements with V and J called. A share of clones is missing; checked studies link under half to unresolved V genes, and the rest is unexplained. The sample contains some 640,000 clones, roughly nine tenths of them found a single time. Of the sample, approximately 1.5% falls within the top ten clones.

The source was peripheral blood, collected in a trial of Ad26.COV2.S vaccine versus placebo. These TCRs come from a person between 18 and 65 years old who received the Ad26.COV2.S COVID-19 vaccine or a placebo.

This clone was detected once. The gene calls are TRBV3-1 (or the pseudogene TRBV3-2) and TRBJ2-1, with 8 bases aligning to TRBD2. V was pared by 0 bases and J by 4 bases, with 5 bases of the junction left unmatched. The germline V gene encodes CDR1 LGHDT and CDR2 YNNKEL (reference sequence). This CDR3 spans 16 amino acids. Here the CDR3 DNA reads TGTGCCAGCAGCCAAGATACAGCGGGGGCATACAATGAGCAGTTCTTC. It yields the protein CASSQDTAGAYNEQFF.

V gene TRBV14 combines with J gene TRBJ1-1; D remains unclear. V gave up 5 bases and J gave up 10 bases, with 17 bases separating them. CDR3 length equals 13 residues. CDR1 is SGHDN, CDR2 FVKESK, per germline. The CDR3 region has the DNA TGTGCCAGCAGCTCCGGTTGGGCGTTAGGAGCTTTCTTT. Translation gives CASSSGWALGAFF.

The chain combines TRBV11-2 with TRBJ2-7; D ambiguous. CDR1 SGHAT and CDR2 FQNNGV come from the germline V gene. This CDR3 has 12 amino acids. V gave up 5 bases and J gave up 2 bases, with 7 bases separating them. The CDR3 reads CASSQHPYEQYF. DNA for the CDR3: TGTGCCAGCAGCCAACACCCCTACGAGCAGTACTTC. The full variable domain, completed using reference TRBV11-2 and TRBJ2-7, is EAGVAQSPRYKIIEKRQSVAFWCNPISGHATLYWYQQILGQGPKLLIQFQNNGVVDDSQLPKDRFSAERLKGVDSTLKIQPAKLEDSAVYLCASSQHPYEQYFGPGTRLTVT.

This rearrangement joins TRBV6-5 to TRBJ2-7; the D gene is possibly TRBD1 (6 bases). CDR1 and CDR2 (germline): MNHEY, SVGAGI. The ends were cut back, 5 bases at V and 0 bases at J, with 8 bases in the middle. The CDR3 is made up of 13 amino acids. CDR3 coding DNA: TGTGCCAGCAGTCAGGGACACTCCTACGAGCAGTACTTC. Protein sequence: CASSQGHSYEQYF.

This clone has only one observation. The V and J genes are TRBV9 and TRBJ2-5, with D unclear. Germline-derived CDR1 and CDR2 are SGDLS and YYNGEE. The CDR3 is 14 residues long. V gave up 0 bases and J gave up 1 base, with 7 bases separating them. The CDR3 nucleotides are TGTGCCAGCAGCGTAGAGGGCATCCAAGAGACCCAGTACTTC. This sequence encodes CASSVEGIQETQYF.

This chain connects TRBV7-3 to TRBJ2-7; D not certain. V lost 1 base to trimming and J lost 2 bases, with 9 bases between them. Germline V gene data show CDR1 as SGHTA and CDR2 as FQGTGA. This CDR3 is 14 amino acids long. The CDR3 nucleotides are TGTGCCAGCAGCTTAATGGGCGGTCCCTACGAGCAGTACTTC. Protein sequence: CASSLMGGPYEQYF.

The V call is TRBV7-9, the J call TRBJ1-3; D not certain. The CDR3 runs to 12 residues. V lost 5 bases, J lost 1 base, and 3 bases lay in between. Looked up from germline, CDR1 is SEHNR and CDR2 is FQNEAQ (reference sequence). In DNA form, the CDR3 reads TGTGCCAGCAGCCCTTCTGGAAACACCATATATTTT. Translated, it gives CASSPSGNTIYF.

The chain has TRBV3-1 (or the pseudogene TRBV3-2) and TRBJ2-7; the D is unclear. V dropped 3 bases and J dropped 6 bases, with 15 bases sitting between them. The CDR3 runs to 14 residues. Looked up from germline, CDR1 is LGHDT and CDR2 is YNNKEL (reference sequence). CDR3 nucleotides: TGTGCCAGCAGCCACCCGAGCACGGGTTTCGAGCAGTACTTC. Encoded protein: CASSHPSTGFEQYF.

The chain carries TRBV13 and TRBJ2-7; D uncertain. The CDR3 is 14 amino acids. Germline V CDR1 and CDR2: PRHDT, FYEKMQ (reference sequence). Trimming left V 1 base short and J 4 bases short, with 11 bases between. The CDR3 reads CASSLVQKSYEQYF. CDR3 coding DNA: TGTGCCAGCAGCTTAGTCCAGAAGTCTTACGAGCAGTACTTC. Drawing the rest from reference TRBV13 and TRBJ2-7, the complete variable domain is AAGVIQSPRHLIKEKRETATLKCYPIPRHDTVYWYQQGPGQDPQFLISFYEKMQSDKGSIPDRFSAQQFSDYHSELNMSSLELGDSALYFCASSLVQKSYEQYFGPGTRLTVT.

The genes are TRBV29-1 and TRBJ2-7; the D gene is possibly TRBD1 (6 bases). CDR1 is SQVTM, CDR2 ANQGSEA, per germline. This CDR3 comprises 11 residues. The ends were cut back, 6 bases at V and 1 base at J, with 7 bases in the middle. CDR3 residues: CSVRGSYEQYF. As DNA, the CDR3 is TGCAGCGTCAGGGGATCCTACGAGCAGTACTTC.

The chain is built from TRBV6-5 and TRBJ2-7; D is undetermined. The CDR3 covers 14 residues. Germline lookup yields CDR1 MNHEY and CDR2 SVGAGI. The V gene lost 0 bases and the J gene lost 4 bases, with 10 bases spanning the gap. Here the CDR3 reads CASSYSGQIYEQYF. Written as DNA, the CDR3 is TGTGCCAGCAGTTACTCAGGGCAGATATACGAGCAGTACTTC.

The chain carries TRBV7-9 and TRBJ2-7, with D unresolved. The CDR3 totals 12 residues. CDR1 and CDR2 from the germline V gene are SEHNR and FQNEAQ (reference sequence). V was trimmed by 3 bases and J by 7 bases, leaving 10 bases between them. The CDR3 loop is CASSFRHGEQYF. CDR3 nucleotide sequence: TGTGCCAGCAGCTTTCGACACGGGGAGCAGTACTTC.

The J gene is TRBJ2-1, the V gene TRBV5-1; possibly TRBD2 for D (6 bases). The ends were cut back, 4 bases at V and 6 bases at J, with 14 bases in the middle. This CDR3 spans 14 amino acids. CDR1 and CDR2 from the germline V gene are SGHRS and YFSETQ. The CDR3 DNA sequence: TGCGCCAGCAGCCCAACGGGCGGGGTCAATGAGCAGTTCTTC. It yields the protein CASSPTGGVNEQFF. The complete variable domain, with remaining parts taken from reference TRBV5-1 and TRBJ2-1, reads KAGVTQTPRYLIKTRGQQVTLSCSPISGHRSVSWYQQTPGQGLQFLFEYFSETQRNKGNFPGRFSGRQFSNSRSEMNVSTLELGDSALYLCASSPTGGVNEQFFGPGTRLTVL.

The chain couples TRBV2 to TRBJ2-7; 14 nucleotides agree with TRBD2. The CDR3 is made up of 14 amino acids. Trimming at V came to 8 bases and at J to 2 bases, leaving 2 bases not matched to a gene. Per germline, CDR1 SNHLY and CDR2 FYNNEI. The CDR3: CASGGLAGAYEQYF. CDR3 in DNA: TGTGCCAGCGGGGGACTAGCGGGAGCCTACGAGCAGTACTTC.

This chain joins TRBV4-2 and TRBJ2-2; D possibly corresponds to TRBD2 (6 bases). Trimming shortened V by 1 base and J by 5 bases, and 11 bases separated the two germline ends. CDR3 length: 15 amino acids. Looked up from germline, CDR1 is LGHNA and CDR2 is YNFKEQ. The CDR3 region is CASSQVTRGTGELFF. CDR3 DNA: TGTGCCAGCAGCCAAGTGACTAGAGGTACCGGGGAGCTGTTTTTT.

In this sample, this clone turned up a few times. This sequence joins TRBV7-2 and TRBJ2-7; D is perhaps TRBD2 (5 bases). V lost 9 bases to trimming and J lost 0 bases, with 12 bases between them. The germline V gene has CDR1 SGHTA and CDR2 FQGNSA. This CDR3 has 13 residues. The CDR3 DNA reads as TGTGCCAGTACATCGGGGTTCTCCTACGAGCAGTACTTC. Encoded protein: CASTSGFSYEQYF.

The rearrangement uses TRBV5-4 and TRBJ1-2; D not certain. V shed 4 bases and J shed 4 bases, with 17 bases lying between them. CDR1 and CDR2 (germline): SGHNT, YYREEE (reference sequence). The CDR3 is 15 amino acids. CDR3 in amino acids: CASSIKKTGIYGYTF. In DNA, the CDR3 is TGTGCCAGCAGCATTAAAAAGACTGGGATCTATGGCTACACCTTC.

V and J are TRBV10-1 and TRBJ1-1; weak D call: TRBD1 (5 bases). This CDR3 is built from 13 residues. V lost 3 bases to trimming and J lost 7 bases, with 12 bases between them. Germline V gene data show CDR1 as WNHNN and CDR2 as SYGVQD (reference sequence). CDR3 in DNA: TGCGCCAGCAGTGAACCTTCTAGGGGTGAAGCTTTCTTT. Translation gives CASSEPSRGEAFF.

This chain links TRBV5-1 with TRBJ1-2; D is possibly TRBD1 (6 bases). The CDR3 is 14 amino acids. Trimming removed 0 bases at V and 6 bases at J, with 12 bases between. Germline V CDR1 and CDR2: SGHRS, YFSETQ. CDR3 protein: CASSLAQGLHGYTF. The CDR3 DNA is TGCGCCAGCAGCTTGGCACAGGGTCTCCATGGCTACACCTTC.

The V gene is TRBV5-5, the J gene TRBJ2-7, with 11 bases lining up with TRBD2. Unmatched junction bases numbered 7, after V lost 4 bases and J lost 7 bases. The CDR3 has 14 residues. Germline values: CDR1 SGHKS, CDR2 YYEKEE (reference sequence). The CDR3 DNA reads TGTGCCAGCAGCCCAAGACTAGCGGGACAAGAGCAGTACTTC. As protein: CASSPRLAGQEQYF.

The CDR3 DNA sequence: TGCGCCAGCAGCTTGTCCCTCTCTGGAAACACCATATATTTT. This encodes CASSLSLSGNTIYF. V gene TRBV5-1 combines with J gene TRBJ1-3; no clear D. This CDR3 contains 14 residues. Germline V gene sequence: CDR1 SGHRS, CDR2 YFSETQ. Trimming shortened V by 1 base and J by 0 bases, and 5 bases separated the two germline ends.

This clone was recorded only once. This chain links TRBV6-6 with TRBJ2-1, with D perhaps TRBD1 (6 bases). The CDR3 has 15 amino acids. V was cut by 6 bases and J by 6 bases, with 18 bases left in between. CDR1 is MNHNY and CDR2 is SVGAGI in the germline V gene (reference sequence). The CDR3 spells CASRDQRLGANEQFF. In nucleotides, the CDR3 is TGTGCCAGCAGGGATCAGAGGTTGGGGGCCAATGAGCAGTTCTTC.

V is TRBV6-6 and J is TRBJ1-1, with D possibly matching TRBD1 (5 bases). The CDR3 sequence is 13 residues long. Germline V lookup: CDR1 MNHNY, CDR2 SVGAGI (reference sequence). Trimming left V 10 bases short and J 5 bases short, with 17 bases between. This chain's CDR3 is CATGGTDETEAFF. As DNA, the CDR3 is TGTGCCACCGGGGGGACGGACGAGACTGAAGCTTTCTTT.

This clone was observed once. The V call is TRBV19, the J call TRBJ2-7; 9 bases map to TRBD1. CDR1 LNHDA and CDR2 SQIVND come from the germline V gene (reference sequence). The CDR3 runs to 16 residues. The junction had 8 bases not matched to a gene; V was cut back by 2 bases and J by 3 bases. DNA for the CDR3: TGTGCCAGTAGTATAAGAGGACAGGGGAATTTCTACGAGCAGTACTTC. It translates to CASSIRGQGNFYEQYF. The variable domain in full, completed from reference TRBV19 and TRBJ2-7, reads DGGITQSPKYLFRKEGQNVTLSCEQNLNHDAMYWYRQDPGQGLRLIYYSQIVNDFQKGDIAEGYSVSREKKESFPLTVTSAQKNPTAFYLCASSIRGQGNFYEQYFGPGTRLTVT.

The sample holds a few counts of this clone. The V gene is TRBV3-1 (or the pseudogene TRBV3-2), the J gene TRBJ2-7; 7 positions match TRBD1. Trimming took 3 bases from V and 12 from J; bases not matched to a gene: 8. The CDR3 runs 12 residues. CDR1 LGHDT and CDR2 YNNKEL come from the germline V gene (reference sequence). DNA for the CDR3: TGTGCCAGCAGCCAGCCAACAGGGGTCGCGTACTTC. Amino acids: CASSQPTGVAYF.